The 29 T cell receptor beta chains given below trace back to one sample, sequenced in a study of T cell responses to AZD1222 COVID-19 vaccine. The assay was immunoSEQ multiplex PCR, and TCRdb's table has in-frame clones only and misses some. The repertoire holds approximately 150,000 clones, 90% to 95% seen once, with around 4.7% in the top ten. The sample consisted of peripheral blood, taken on day 0 of AZD1222 vaccination. Receptors originate from an adult in good health.

The genes are TRBV7-9 and TRBJ2-7; perhaps D is TRBD1 or TRBD2 (5 bases each). The CDR3 is 17 amino acids. Germline V gene data show CDR1 as SEHNR and CDR2 as FQNEAQ (reference sequence). The V end lost 0 bases, the J end lost 3 bases, and 18 bases lay between the germline ends. CDR3 loop: CASSLAVGAGIHYEQYF. In DNA, the CDR3 is TGTGCCAGCAGCTTAGCGGTGGGAGCAGGGATCCACTACGAGCAGTACTTC. Full variable domain (outside the CDR3, taken from reference TRBV7-9 and TRBJ2-7): DTGVSQNPRHKITKRGQNVTFRCDPISEHNRLYWYRQTLGQGPEFLTYFQNEAQLEKSRLLSDRFSAERPKGSFSTLEIQRTEQGDSAMYLCASSLAVGAGIHYEQYFGPGTRLTVT.

The V gene is TRBV7-8, the J gene TRBJ2-2; maybe TRBD1 (6 bases). CDR3 size: 16 residues. The germline gives CDR1 SGHVS, CDR2 FQNEAQ. V lost 5 bases and J 3 bases, leaving 16 bases between the germline ends. The CDR3 bases are TGTGCCAGCAGCCCCCGCCTGGACAGCTACACCGGGGAGCTGTTTTTT. Its translation is CASSPRLDSYTGELFF.

The chain couples TRBV6-5 to TRBJ1-2; no firm D call. The CDR3 loop spans 11 amino acids. V lost 7 bases and J 8 bases, leaving 11 bases between the germline ends. Germline CDR1 reads MNHEY; CDR2 reads SVGAGI. This CDR3 is CASIGPLGYTF. CDR3 sequence (DNA): TGTGCCAGCATCGGCCCCTTAGGCTACACCTTC.

This chain uses TRBV19 with TRBJ1-1, with D uncertain. The CDR3 runs 13 residues. Trimming removed 4 bases at V and 0 bases at J, with 6 bases between. Germline CDR1 LNHDA, CDR2 SQIVND (reference sequence). The CDR3 is CASSRSVNTEAFF. The CDR3 region has the DNA TGTGCCAGTAGTAGGTCAGTGAACACTGAAGCTTTCTTT.

The V call is TRBV19, the J call TRBJ2-3; possible D gene TRBD2, 5 bases. Germline values: CDR1 LNHDA, CDR2 SQIVND (reference sequence). The CDR3 length is 14 residues. Deletions cut 11 bases from V and 1 base from J, with 16 bases between. The CDR3 here is CAPSTRVGTDTQYF. The DNA for the CDR3 is TGTGCCCCTTCGACGAGGGTGGGCACAGATACGCAGTATTTT.

The chain is built from TRBV2 and TRBJ1-2; D remains ambiguous. The CDR3 is 14 residues long. Germline loops: CDR1 SNHLY, CDR2 FYNNEI. V dropped 3 bases and J dropped 3 bases, with 11 bases sitting between them. CDR3: CASSDPGLDYGYTF. DNA for the CDR3: TGTGCCAGCAGTGACCCCGGGCTCGACTATGGCTACACCTTC.

The chain is built from TRBV24-1 and TRBJ1-3, with D possibly being TRBD1 (6 bases). Deletions cut 2 bases from V and 5 bases from J, with 12 bases between. This CDR3 has 15 amino acids. Germline loops: CDR1 KGHDR, CDR2 SFDVKD. The CDR3 protein is CATSDSADRRNTIYF. CDR3 sequence (DNA): TGTGCCACCAGTGATTCCGCGGACAGAAGAAACACCATATATTTT.

The J gene is TRBJ1-1, the V gene TRBV12-5; D gene uncertain. The V end lost 0 bases, the J end lost 2 bases, and 13 bases lay between the germline ends. This CDR3 region has 16 residues. CDR1 LGHNT and CDR2 FRNRAP come from the germline V gene. CDR3 DNA sequence: TGTGCTAGTGGTTTGGTACTCACAGCGACCAACACTGAAGCTTTCTTT. It yields the protein CASGLVLTATNTEAFF.

This chain connects TRBV6-1 to TRBJ2-7, with 10 bases that match TRBD2. Unmatched junction bases numbered 13, after V lost 2 bases and J lost 3 bases. The CDR3 sequence is 18 residues long. Germline lookup yields CDR1 MNHNS and CDR2 SASEGT. Here the CDR3 DNA reads TGTGCCAGCAGTGAAAGGGTGGGGATGGGGACTAGCGTCTACGAGCAGTACTTC. Translated, it gives CASSERVGMGTSVYEQYF.

The chain links TRBV5-1 to TRBJ2-7; weak D call: TRBD1 (5 bases). Germline assignment: CDR1 SGHRS and CDR2 YFSETQ. The V and J ends lost 5 bases and 3 bases respectively, with 15 bases between them. The CDR3 runs to 14 residues. In DNA form, the CDR3 reads TGCGCCAGCAGGGACGGGCAGGGCCACTACGAGCAGTACTTC. Protein product: CASRDGQGHYEQYF. The whole variable domain, remainder taken from reference TRBV5-1 and TRBJ2-7, is KAGVTQTPRYLIKTRGQQVTLSCSPISGHRSVSWYQQTPGQGLQFLFEYFSETQRNKGNFPGRFSGRQFSNSRSEMNVSTLELGDSALYLCASRDGQGHYEQYFGPGTRLTVT.

The rearrangement joins TRBV12-3 or TRBV12-4 to TRBJ1-2; TRBD1 might be the D (5 bases). The CDR3 length is 11 residues. Trimming took off 3 bases at V and 11 bases at J, with 10 bases between the two ends. The CDR3 DNA follows: TGTGCCAGCAGTTTGTTCCCAGGGTACACCTTC. It yields the protein CASSLFPGYTF.

V usage is TRBV2 and J usage is TRBJ2-2, with D unclear. Per germline, CDR1 SNHLY and CDR2 FYNNEI. CDR3 length equals 13 residues. Trimming cost V 1 base and J 15 bases, with 15 bases left between them. The chain's CDR3 is CASSEVKGPNLFF. CDR3 sequence (DNA): TGTGCCAGCAGTGAAGTTAAGGGTCCTAATTTGTTTTTT.

This chain connects TRBV6-6 to TRBJ2-7; 9 positions match TRBD2. The CDR3 is 15 residues long. Germline V lookup: CDR1 MNHNY, CDR2 SVGAGI (reference sequence). V dropped 5 bases and J dropped 0; count of bases not matched to a gene: 5. CDR3 bases: TGTGCCAGCAGTCCCTATAGCGGGAGCTCCTACGAGCAGTACTTC. It specifies CASSPYSGSSYEQYF.

This chain links TRBV30 with TRBJ2-5; D ambiguous. Germline lookup yields CDR1 GTSNPN and CDR2 SVGIG (reference sequence). V lost 1 base, J lost 5 bases, and 8 bases lay in between. The CDR3 extends over 12 amino acids. The CDR3 sequence is CAWSASRETQYF. The DNA for the CDR3 is TGTGCCTGGAGTGCTTCGAGGGAGACCCAGTACTTC.

V gene TRBV6-1 combines with J gene TRBJ1-1, with D uncertain. Trimming removed 6 bases from V and 6 bases from J, with 14 bases in between. The CDR3 is made up of 13 amino acids. Germline lookup yields CDR1 MNHNS and CDR2 SASEGT. CDR3 sequence: CASRAVPEAEAFF. The CDR3 DNA follows: TGTGCCAGCAGGGCTGTACCGGAAGCTGAAGCTTTCTTT.

A single count supports this clone. This chain connects TRBV3-1 (or the pseudogene TRBV3-2) to TRBJ2-7; 7 bases map to TRBD1. Unmatched junction bases numbered 4, after V lost 0 bases and J lost 5 bases. From germline, CDR1 is LGHDT and CDR2 YNNKEL (reference sequence). The CDR3 spans 14 residues. CDR3 protein: CASSQDQTGHEQYF. CDR3 in DNA: TGTGCCAGCAGCCAAGACCAGACAGGGCACGAGCAGTACTTC.

This rearrangement joins TRBV7-9 to TRBJ2-7; D call uncertain. In germline, CDR1 is SEHNR, CDR2 FQNEAQ (reference sequence). The CDR3 spans 12 residues. V shed 0 bases and J shed 6 bases, with 6 bases lying between them. The CDR3 nucleotides read TGTGCCAGCAGCTTAGCGGCTAGCGAGCAGTACTTC. Amino acid sequence: CASSLAASEQYF. The full variable domain, its missing parts supplied by reference TRBV7-9 and TRBJ2-7, is DTGVSQNPRHKITKRGQNVTFRCDPISEHNRLYWYRQTLGQGPEFLTYFQNEAQLEKSRLLSDRFSAERPKGSFSTLEIQRTEQGDSAMYLCASSLAASEQYFGPGTRLTVT.

V is TRBV4-3 and J is TRBJ2-5, with 9 bases lining up with TRBD2. The V gene's germline CDR1 is LGHNA and CDR2 YSLEER. This CDR3 has 15 residues. The V gene end was trimmed by 1 base and the J gene end by 5 bases; junction bases not matched to a gene: 5. CDR3 sequence (DNA): TGCGCCAGCAGCCAAGGCGGGGGGGCCCGGGAGACCCAGTACTTC. This translates into CASSQGGGARETQYF.

V gene TRBV5-3 combines with J gene TRBJ1-5; D is undetermined. TRBV5-3 is classed as an ORF, of uncertain function. The CDR3 is 14 residues long. V was cut by 1 base and J by 5 bases, with 10 bases left in between. This CDR3 is CARSLYREDQPQHF. CDR3 in DNA: TGTGCCAGAAGCTTGTATAGGGAGGATCAGCCCCAGCATTTT.

The rearrangement links TRBV6-1 to TRBJ1-1, with TRBD1 identical over 9 bases. V lost 2 bases and J lost 6; bases outside the gene matches: 7. CDR1 is MNHNS, CDR2 SASEGT, per germline. The CDR3 contains 15 residues. CDR3 amino acids: CASSETGQGIAEAFF. As DNA, the CDR3 is TGTGCCAGCAGTGAAACAGGACAGGGGATAGCTGAAGCTTTCTTT.

The chain uses TRBV14 and TRBJ1-1; 9 nucleotides align to TRBD1. The V gene's germline CDR1 is SGHDN and CDR2 FVKESK. The CDR3 consists of 14 residues. Trimming took 1 base from V and 4 from J; bases not matched to a gene: 1. CDR3 residues: CASSQVTGGTEAFF. The DNA for the CDR3 is TGTGCCAGCAGCCAAGTGACAGGGGGCACTGAAGCTTTCTTT.

A single count supports this clone. The chain recombines TRBV6-5 with TRBJ1-1; D possibly corresponds to TRBD1 (5 bases). Trimming pared 8 bases from V and 7 bases from J, leaving 14 bases between. CDR1 is MNHEY, CDR2 SVGAGI, per germline. The CDR3 length is 12 residues. CDR3 DNA: TGTGCCAGCCGACAGAGGGGTAATGAAGCTTTCTTT. Residues: CASRQRGNEAFF.

The V gene is TRBV19, the J gene TRBJ1-5; D is possibly TRBD1 (5 bases). Germline CDR1 LNHDA, CDR2 SQIVND (reference sequence). The CDR3 covers 19 residues. Trimming stripped 2 bases from V and 5 bases from J, with 25 bases between. This CDR3 reads CASSIRARDWGMGDQPQHF. CDR3 DNA: TGTGCCAGTAGTATAAGGGCCAGGGATTGGGGTATGGGCGATCAGCCCCAGCATTTT.

The rearrangement links TRBV7-6 to TRBJ1-4; D perhaps matches TRBD1 (6 bases). The germline CDR1 and CDR2 sequences are SGHVS and FNYEAQ. This CDR3 is built from 13 residues. Trimming cost V 1 base and J 11 bases, with 11 bases left between them. The CDR3 DNA reads TGTGCCAGCAGCTTAGATGGGGGGCCTAAACTGTTTTTT. Translation gives CASSLDGGPKLFF. Full variable domain (remainder filled in from reference TRBV7-6 and TRBJ1-4): GAGVSQSPRYKVTKRGQDVALRCDPISGHVSLYWYRQALGQGPEFLTYFNYEAQQDKSGLPNDRFSAERPEGSISTLTIQRTEQRDSAMYRCASSLDGGPKLFFGSGTQLSVL.

The rearrangement links TRBV15 to TRBJ1-1; D gene ambiguous. The length of the CDR3 is 16 residues. Germline-derived CDR1 and CDR2 are LNHNV and YYDKDF (reference sequence). V shed 3 bases and J shed 1 base, with 15 bases lying between them. The CDR3 loop is CATSRSARAGNTEAFF. The CDR3 DNA is TGTGCCACCAGCAGGAGCGCGCGTGCCGGGAACACTGAAGCTTTCTTT.

This chain's CDR3 is CASSLMDRTPYEQYF. CDR3 sequence (DNA): TGCGCCAGCAGCTTGATGGACAGGACTCCCTACGAGCAGTACTTC. This rearrangement joins TRBV5-1 to TRBJ2-7, with TRBD1 matching over 7 bases. Germline V CDR1 and CDR2: SGHRS, YFSETQ. This CDR3 has 15 residues. J gave up 2 bases and V 1 base, and 6 bases lay outside the gene matches.

This clone was seen a handful of times. The chain links TRBV19 to TRBJ1-2; D call uncertain. In germline, CDR1 is LNHDA, CDR2 SQIVND (reference sequence). The CDR3 consists of 14 residues. V lost 5 bases, J lost 2 bases, and 12 bases lay in between. This CDR3 is CASSSRAINYGYTF. CDR3 bases: TGTGCCAGTAGTTCTCGCGCGATCAACTATGGCTACACCTTC.

The chain joins TRBV30 to TRBJ2-5, with 7 positions matching TRBD2. Trimming cost V 4 bases and J 2 bases; bases outside gene matches: 13. This CDR3 region has 16 residues. CDR1 and CDR2 from the germline V gene are GTSNPN and SVGIG (reference sequence). The DNA of the CDR3 is TGTGCCTGGAAAGGATATGCGCGGGGGTCTCAAGAGACCCAGTACTTC. This translates into CAWKGYARGSQETQYF. Supplemented by reference TRBV30 and TRBJ2-5, the full variable domain reads SQTIHQWPATLVQPVGSPLSLECTVEGTSNPNLYWYRQAAGRGLQLLFYSVGIGQISSEVPQNLSASRPQDRQFILSSKKLLLSDSGFYLCAWKGYARGSQETQYFGPGTRLLVL.

V and J are TRBV12-3 or TRBV12-4 and TRBJ1-1; no firm D call. The CDR3 loop spans 13 amino acids. V lost 2 bases to trimming and J lost 1 base, with 5 bases between them. The CDR3 region is CASSLSPNTEAFF. CDR3 bases: TGTGCCAGCAGTTTATCCCCGAACACTGAAGCTTTCTTT.